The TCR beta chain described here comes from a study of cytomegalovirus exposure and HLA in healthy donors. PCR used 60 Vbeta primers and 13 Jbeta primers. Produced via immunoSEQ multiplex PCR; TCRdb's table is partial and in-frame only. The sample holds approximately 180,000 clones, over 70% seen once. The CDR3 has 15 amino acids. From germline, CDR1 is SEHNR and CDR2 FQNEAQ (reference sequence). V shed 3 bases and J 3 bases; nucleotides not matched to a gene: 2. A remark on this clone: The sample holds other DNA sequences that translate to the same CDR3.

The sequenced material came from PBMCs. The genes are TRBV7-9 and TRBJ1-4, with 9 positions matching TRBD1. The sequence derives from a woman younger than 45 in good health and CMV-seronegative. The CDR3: CASSLGQGANEKLFF. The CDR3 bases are TGTGCCAGCAGCTTGGGACAGGGAGCTAATGAAAAACTGTTTTTT.